This T cell receptor beta chain originates from a study of blood T cell repertoires in COVID-19. Across the whole study: The United States, Italy and Spain were the sources of the acute and convalescent COVID-19 samples.

Using immunoSEQ multiplex PCR, the repertoire was profiled, and TCRdb retains in-frame clones only, with some absent. The sample has some 200,000 clones; more than 80% are singletons. This clone has just one count. Germline V lookup: CDR1 SGHTA, CDR2 FQGNSA. Unmatched junction bases numbered 6, after V lost 5 bases and J lost 4 bases. The CDR3 runs to 17 residues. This sequence was found in a young woman who had recovered from COVID-19. V and J are TRBV7-2 and TRBJ2-2; 14 nucleotides agree with TRBD2. The sequencing input was PBMCs or T cells enriched from blood (not recorded which). In nucleotides, the CDR3 is TGTGCCAGCAGCCATGGACTAGCGGGGGGAAGCACCGGGGAGCTGTTTTTT. Protein: CASSHGLAGGSTGELFF.